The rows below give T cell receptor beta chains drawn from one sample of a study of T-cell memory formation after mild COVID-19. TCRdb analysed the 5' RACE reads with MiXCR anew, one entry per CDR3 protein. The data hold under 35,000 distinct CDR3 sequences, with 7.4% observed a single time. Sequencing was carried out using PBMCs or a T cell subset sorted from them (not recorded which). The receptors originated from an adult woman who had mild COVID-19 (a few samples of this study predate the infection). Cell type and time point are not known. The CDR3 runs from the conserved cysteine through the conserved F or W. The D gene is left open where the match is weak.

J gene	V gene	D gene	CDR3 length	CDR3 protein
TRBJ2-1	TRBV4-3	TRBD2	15	CASSERGLAGVEQFF
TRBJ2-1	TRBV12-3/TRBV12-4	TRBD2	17	CASRKYTGTSGDNEQFF
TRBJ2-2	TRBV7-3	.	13	CASQDRNTGELFF
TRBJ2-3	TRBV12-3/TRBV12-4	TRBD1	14	CASRLGQDTDTQYF
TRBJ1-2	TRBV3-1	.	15	CASSQDDGLYYGYTF
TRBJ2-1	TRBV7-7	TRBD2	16	CASSLGASGGYNEQFF
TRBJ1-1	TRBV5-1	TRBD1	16	CASSLASPGQAGEAFF
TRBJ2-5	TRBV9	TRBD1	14	CASSVGTVLETQYF
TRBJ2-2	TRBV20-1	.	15	CSARDPFRSTGELFF
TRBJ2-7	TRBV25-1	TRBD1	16	CASSVSDGTALREQYF
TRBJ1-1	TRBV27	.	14	CASSGIYRGTEAFF
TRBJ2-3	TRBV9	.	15	CASSPGPDVMDTQYF
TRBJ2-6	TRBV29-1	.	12	CSVSTGANVLTF
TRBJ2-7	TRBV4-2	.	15	CASSPGGLSSYEQYF
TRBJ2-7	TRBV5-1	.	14	CASSDQGGSYEQYF
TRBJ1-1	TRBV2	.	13	CASRVDSDTEAFF